This is a list of T cell receptor beta chains from one sample in a study of blood T cell repertoires in COVID-19. The data were produced by immunoSEQ multiplex PCR, yet TCRdb's version contains in-frame clones alone and is incomplete. The table includes about 170,000 clones, 83% detected once. The source material was PBMCs or T cells enriched from blood (not recorded which). These receptors were collected from a woman between 45 and 60 years old who had recovered from COVID-19. The CDR3 runs from the conserved cysteine through the conserved F or W. A D gene is named only where the DNA matches it firmly. The listing skips clone size in some rows; elsewhere it reads once, few, many or a size class.

TRBV6-2/TRBV6-3	-	TRBJ1-2	15	-	TGTGCCAGCAGTTACTCGAGCAGGGGTAACTATGGCTACACCTTC	CASSYSSRGNYGYTF
TRBV7-6	once	TRBJ2-1	18	TRBD2	TGTGCCAGCAGCACGGGACTAGCGGGCGTGAGCTCCTACAATGAGCAGTTCTTC	CASSTGLAGVSSYNEQFF
TRBV9	-	TRBJ2-5	17	TRBD1	TGTGCCAGCAGCCCAGGATACTCACGGGACAGAGAAGAGACCCAGTACTTC	CASSPGYSRDREETQYF
TRBV3-1/TRBV3-2	once	TRBJ1-2	16	TRBD1	TGTGCCAGCAGCCCTGGTTCCGGGACAGGGGCCTATGGCTACACCTTC	CASSPGSGTGAYGYTF
TRBV30	-	TRBJ2-1	18	TRBD1	TGTGCCTGGAGTGTAATCGGGGGGGACAGGGGGCGATGGAATGAGCAGTTCTTC	CAWSVIGGDRGRWNEQFF
TRBV27	-	TRBJ1-6	15	TRBD1	TGTGCCAGCAGTGGGGGGGGGACAGGGAATTCACCCCTCCACTTT	CASSGGGTGNSPLHF
TRBV6-6	-	TRBJ1-3	15	TRBD1	TGTGCCAGCACCCAAGGACAGGGGGCTGGAAACACCATATATTTT	CASTQGQGAGNTIYF
TRBV7-3	-	TRBJ1-6	14	TRBD1	TGTGCCAGCAGCTGGACAGGGGATAATTCACCCCTCCACTTT	CASSWTGDNSPLHF
TRBV3-1/TRBV3-2	-	TRBJ2-3	15	-	TGTGCCAGCAGCGACACAGCCCGATCAATCGATACGCAGTATTTT	CASSDTARSIDTQYF
TRBV6-5	few	TRBJ2-3	16	TRBD2	TGTGCCAGCAGTTACGGGAGGGGAGCGAGCACAGATACGCAGTATTTT	CASSYGRGASTDTQYF
TRBV29-1	-	TRBJ2-3	17	TRBD2	TGCAGCGTTGAAAGAGGGACTACCAGACTAGGCACAGATACGCAGTATTTT	CSVERGTTRLGTDTQYF
TRBV7-2	-	TRBJ1-6	16	TRBD1	TGTGCCAGCAGCTTTGGGACCGGGACAGGGAGTTCACCCCTCCACTTT	CASSFGTGTGSSPLHF
TRBV9	-	TRBJ2-1	16	TRBD2	TGTGCCAGCAGCGCGAGACTAGCGGGGGGATACAATGAGCAGTTCTTC	CASSARLAGGYNEQFF
TRBV5-4	-	TRBJ2-1	16	TRBD2	TGTGCCAGCAGCCCGGCGGGGAGCGGGAGTACGAATGAGCAGTTCTTC	CASSPAGSGSTNEQFF
TRBV4-2	-	TRBJ1-6	17	TRBD1	TGTGCCAGCAGCCAAGCAGGACAGGGGGCTGGTAATTCACCCCTCCACTTT	CASSQAGQGAGNSPLHF
TRBV10-3	-	TRBJ1-1	15	TRBD1	TGTGCCATCAGTGAAGGGACAGGCCCACGCACTGAAGCTTTCTTT	CAISEGTGPRTEAFF
TRBV7-9	-	TRBJ2-3	17	-	TGTGCCAGCAGCTTAGGGGCCCTAAGTACTAGCACAGATACGCAGTATTTT	CASSLGALSTSTDTQYF
TRBV28	once	TRBJ1-2	13	-	TGTGCCACAACCCGTACAAGAATGGGCGGCTACACCTTC	CATTRTRMGGYTF
TRBV6-2/TRBV6-3	-	TRBJ2-1	15	TRBD1	TGTGCCAGCAGCTCCCGGGACAGGGGATGGAATGAGCAGTTCTTC	CASSSRDRGWNEQFF
TRBV15	-	TRBJ1-2	14	-	TGTGCCACCAGCATTTCACACCTTATTCCAGGCTACACCTTC	CATSISHLIPGYTF
TRBV6-5	-	TRBJ1-1	14	TRBD1	TGTGCCAGCAGTTACCGGACAGGGAACACTGAAGCTTTCTTT	CASSYRTGNTEAFF
TRBV11-2	-	TRBJ2-1	14	-	TGTGCCAGCAGCGGGCTAGCCACCTACAATGAGCAGTTCTTC	CASSGLATYNEQFF
TRBV4-1	-	TRBJ1-2	18	TRBD1	TGCGCCAGCAGCCCCGCTATAATCCGGACAGGGTATAGAGTTGGCTACACCTTC	CASSPAIIRTGYRVGYTF
TRBV29-1	-	TRBJ2-5	13	-	TGCAGCGCCCAACTAGGCCCGCAAGAGACCCAGTACTTC	CSAQLGPQETQYF
TRBV7-9	-	TRBJ1-4	17	TRBD1	TGTGCCAGCAGCTTATTGCCCGGACAGGGCTCGGAAGAAAAACTGTTTTTT	CASSLLPGQGSEEKLFF
TRBV27	once	TRBJ2-2	13	-	TGTGCCAGCAGTTTATTGGGCATCGGGGAGCTGTTTTTT	CASSLLGIGELFF
TRBV7-2	-	TRBJ1-1	16	-	TGTGCCAGCAGCCCGGTCGGACAGAAATCTAACACTGAAGCTTTCTTT	CASSPVGQKSNTEAFF
TRBV12-5	-	TRBJ2-2	18	TRBD2	TGTGCTAGTGGTTTGGATTTACTAGCGGGAGTTTATACCGGGGAGCTGTTTTTT	CASGLDLLAGVYTGELFF
TRBV6-5	-	TRBJ1-3	14	-	TGTGCCAGCAGTTACGAGGGAGGTGGAAACACCATATATTTT	CASSYEGGGNTIYF
TRBV7-2	-	TRBJ1-3	19	-	TGTGCCAGCAGCCAAGGGTTTGGAGGAGGGGCTAGCTCTGGAAACACCATATATTTT	CASSQGFGGGASSGNTIYF